A single sample is the source of the 32 T cell receptor beta chains below, sequenced in a study of blood T cell repertoires in COVID-19. Measured with immunoSEQ multiplex PCR; TCRdb has only the in-frame clones, and not every one. This table has about 170,000 clones, roughly 84% appearing once. The sample was PBMCs or T cells enriched from blood (not recorded which). The receptors were gathered from a man in his forties or fifties who had recovered from COVID-19.

The sample holds one count of this clone. The chain has TRBV28 and TRBJ2-7, with 13 bases aligning to TRBD2. V lost 4 bases to trimming and J lost 0 bases; unmatched junction nucleotides: 6. The CDR3 has 17 amino acids. The V gene's germline CDR1 is MDHEN and CDR2 SYDVKM. The CDR3 loop reads CASSSPRTSGSSYEQYF. The CDR3 DNA reads TGTGCCAGCAGTTCCCCTAGGACTAGCGGGAGCTCCTACGAGCAGTACTTC.

The chain recombines TRBV30 with TRBJ1-5, with D unclear. Germline assignment: CDR1 GTSNPN and CDR2 SVGIG (reference sequence). V gave up 2 bases and J gave up 6 bases, with 17 bases separating them. This CDR3 contains 15 residues. In DNA, the CDR3 is TGTGCCTGGAGTCCGGTGAGGGTAAGACGTCAGCCCCAGCATTTT. Translating it yields CAWSPVRVRRQPQHF.

The chain carries TRBV6-5 and TRBJ2-5, with a possible D match to TRBD1 (7 bases). Trimming removed 7 bases at V and 5 bases at J, with 14 bases between. The CDR3 runs to 13 residues. Germline assignment: CDR1 MNHEY and CDR2 SVGAGI. CDR3 bases: TGTGCCAGCAAATACCAGGGGGGCGAGACCCAGTACTTC. It yields the protein CASKYQGGETQYF.

This sequence joins TRBV9 and TRBJ2-5; 9 bases match TRBD2. The CDR3 runs to 14 residues. Unmatched junction bases numbered 4, after V lost 5 bases and J lost 2 bases. Germline CDR1 is SGDLS and CDR2 is YYNGEE. CDR3 region: CASSKRGVQETQYF. In DNA, the CDR3 is TGTGCCAGCAGTAAGCGGGGGGTACAAGAGACCCAGTACTTC.

The chain couples TRBV21-1 to TRBJ2-1; the table assigns TRBD1, which was not confirmed against the DNA. TRBV21-1 is reported as a pseudogene. The CDR3 has 17 residues. The CDR3 sequence is CASSKEDRGWVHNEQFF. CDR3 nucleotides: TGTGCCAGCAGCAAAGAGGACAGGGGGTGGGTCCACAATGAGCAGTTCTTC.

This clone was seen a single time. This chain links TRBV7-9 with TRBJ2-5, with TRBD2 matching over 12 bases. The CDR3 loop spans 17 amino acids. Germline CDR1 is SEHNR and CDR2 is FQNEAQ (reference sequence). V trimming: 6 bases; J trimming: 1 base; junction bases outside the gene matches: 9. Here the CDR3 DNA reads TGTGCCAGCAGTCGATCTGGACTAGCGGGGCTCCAAGAGACCCAGTACTTC. Its protein product is CASSRSGLAGLQETQYF. Using reference TRBV7-9 and TRBJ2-5 for the parts outside the CDR3, the full variable domain is DTGVSQNPRHKITKRGQNVTFRCDPISEHNRLYWYRQTLGQGPEFLTYFQNEAQLEKSRLLSDRFSAERPKGSFSTLEIQRTEQGDSAMYLCASSRSGLAGLQETQYFGPGTRLLVL.

The chain combines TRBV6-5 with TRBJ2-1; 11 bases are shared with TRBD2. CDR1 is MNHEY and CDR2 is SVGAGI in the germline V gene. Trimming took 5 bases from V and 6 from J; bases not matched to a gene: 6. This CDR3 region has 15 residues. The CDR3 protein is CASSTGTSGFNEQFF. CDR3 coding DNA: TGTGCCAGCAGTACCGGGACTAGCGGATTCAATGAGCAGTTCTTC.

This chain links TRBV13 with TRBJ2-1; no clear D gene. The CDR3 covers 15 residues. V gave up 5 bases and J gave up 0 bases, with 11 bases separating them. Germline V lookup: CDR1 PRHDT, CDR2 FYEKMQ (reference sequence). This CDR3 is CASSHRRSSYNEQFF. For the CDR3, the DNA is TGTGCCAGCAGCCACCGAAGGAGCTCCTACAATGAGCAGTTCTTC.

The genes are TRBV6-1 and TRBJ1-1; D gene unclear. Trimming left V 2 bases short and J 1 base short, with 8 bases between. The CDR3 contains 14 residues. Germline lookup yields CDR1 MNHNS and CDR2 SASEGT. Here the CDR3 reads CASSEMVANTEAFF. The CDR3 DNA sequence: TGTGCCAGCAGTGAAATGGTAGCGAACACTGAAGCTTTCTTT.

The CDR3: CASSVPGGAIGDEQFF. CDR3 coding DNA: TGTGCCAGCAGTGTCCCGGGAGGAGCAATTGGGGATGAGCAGTTCTTC. The rearrangement links TRBV2 to TRBJ2-1, with 7 bases aligning to TRBD2. CDR3 size: 16 residues. Trimming took 4 bases from V and 8 from J; bases not matched to a gene: 14. Germline-derived CDR1 and CDR2 are SNHLY and FYNNEI.

The CDR3 region has the DNA TGTGCCAGCAGCCAAGAAGGCAGAGGGGGCCAGGGAGAGACCCAGTACTTC. Its translation: CASSQEGRGGQGETQYF. The chain uses TRBV3-1 (or the pseudogene TRBV3-2) and TRBJ2-5, with 7 positions matching TRBD1. CDR3 length equals 17 residues. The V gene's germline CDR1 is LGHDT and CDR2 YNNKEL (reference sequence). The ends lost 0 bases at V and 4 bases at J; junction bases unmatched: 11.

The genes are TRBV5-1 and TRBJ2-5; D not certain. V was cut by 0 bases and J by 0 bases, with 9 bases left in between. The germline V gene encodes CDR1 SGHRS and CDR2 YFSETQ. CDR3 length: 15 residues. The CDR3 DNA follows: TGCGCCAGCAGCTTGGCCGCAGGTAACCAAGAGACCCAGTACTTC. Amino acid sequence: CASSLAAGNQETQYF.

J is TRBJ2-7 and V is TRBV12-3 or TRBV12-4; tentatively, D is TRBD1 (6 bases). The V gene lost 6 bases and the J gene lost 12 bases, with 18 bases spanning the gap. The CDR3 covers 12 residues. The CDR3 loop reads CASSGTDRLRYF. CDR3 DNA: TGTGCCAGCAGCGGCACTGACAGGTTGCGGTACTTC.

This chain uses TRBV9 with TRBJ2-3; 8 positions agree with TRBD2. Germline lookup yields CDR1 SGDLS and CDR2 YYNGEE. This CDR3 region has 16 residues. V gave up 3 bases and J gave up 8 bases; unmatched junction bases: 14. The CDR3 DNA follows: TGTGCCAGCAGCGCGAGCGGGGGCCCCTTGTTGGGTACGCAGTATTTT. Translated: CASSASGGPLLGTQYF.

The chain is built from TRBV30 and TRBJ1-6, with unresolved D. With 8 bases removed from V and 4 bases from J, the gap between germline ends came to 12 bases. This CDR3 contains 13 residues. Germline values: CDR1 GTSNPN, CDR2 SVGIG (reference sequence). CDR3 sequence: CAGHSRYNSPLHF. CDR3 coding DNA: TGTGCCGGGCACTCGAGATATAATTCACCCCTCCACTTT.

The chain couples TRBV29-1 to TRBJ2-7; D is perhaps TRBD2 (5 bases). There are 12 residues in the CDR3. Germline values: CDR1 SQVTM, CDR2 ANQGSEA. With 7 bases removed from V and 6 bases from J, the gap between germline ends came to 16 bases. The CDR3 loop is CSARGSGFEQYF. CDR3 coding DNA: TGCAGCGCCCGTGGTTCGGGGTTCGAGCAGTACTTC.

The rearrangement joins TRBV30 to TRBJ1-5; 9 bases match TRBD1. With V trimmed by 3 bases and J by 7 bases, 7 bases remained unmatched. Germline V CDR1 and CDR2: GTSNPN, SVGIG (reference sequence). This CDR3 contains 14 residues. The CDR3 reads CAWRGQGGIQPQHF. Here the CDR3 DNA reads TGTGCCTGGAGGGGACAGGGAGGTATCCAGCCCCAGCATTTT.

This clone has a handful of counts. DNA for the CDR3: TGTGCCAGCAGCTTGAGTGGCCTTCCCTACGAGCAGTACTTC. Translating gives CASSLSGLPYEQYF. V gene TRBV5-4 combines with J gene TRBJ2-7, with D unresolved. This CDR3 spans 14 amino acids. V gave up 1 base and J gave up 2 bases, with 10 bases separating them. Germline-derived CDR1 and CDR2 are SGHNT and YYREEE (reference sequence).

CDR3 residues: CASSLVIGTGGYGYTF. CDR3 in DNA: TGTGCCAGCAGCTTGGTAATAGGGACAGGGGGCTATGGCTACACCTTC. V is TRBV5-4 and J is TRBJ1-2; 11 nucleotides match TRBD1. V gave up 0 bases and J gave up 4 bases; unmatched junction bases: 5. Germline-derived CDR1 and CDR2 are SGHNT and YYREEE (reference sequence). CDR3 length: 16 residues.

The rearrangement uses TRBV19 and TRBJ2-7; 8 nucleotides match TRBD1. The length of the CDR3 is 15 residues. CDR1 and CDR2 from the germline V gene are LNHDA and SQIVND (reference sequence). V was pared by 6 bases and J by 6 bases, with 13 bases of the junction left unmatched. The CDR3 reads CASRGGGTGDIEQYF. CDR3 nucleotide sequence: TGTGCCAGTAGAGGGGGTGGGACAGGAGACATCGAGCAGTACTTC.

The chain combines TRBV2 with TRBJ1-2; perhaps TRBD1 as D (5 bases). Trimming shortened V by 4 bases and J by 0 bases, and 12 bases separated the two germline ends. Germline V gene sequence: CDR1 SNHLY, CDR2 FYNNEI. The CDR3 covers 15 residues. The DNA for the CDR3 is TGTGCCAGCAGTGTAACAGGCCCAACTAACTATGGCTACACCTTC. As protein: CASSVTGPTNYGYTF.

The rearrangement uses TRBV19 and TRBJ1-1, with 7 bases aligning to TRBD1. The CDR3 length is 15 residues. Germline CDR1 reads LNHDA; CDR2 reads SQIVND (reference sequence). J was trimmed by 0 bases and V by 9 bases; bases with no gene match: 10. The CDR3 here is CASRGGQLLNTEAFF. The DNA for the CDR3 is TGTGCCAGCCGAGGGGGACAGCTATTGAACACTGAAGCTTTCTTT. Full variable domain (outside the CDR3, taken from reference TRBV19 and TRBJ1-1): DGGITQSPKYLFRKEGQNVTLSCEQNLNHDAMYWYRQDPGQGLRLIYYSQIVNDFQKGDIAEGYSVSREKKESFPLTVTSAQKNPTAFYLCASRGGQLLNTEAFFGQGTRLTVV.

Only one count was recorded for this clone. Here the CDR3 reads CASSVRGPGANVLTF. The CDR3 nucleotides are TGTGCCAGCAGCGTCAGGGGGCCCGGGGCCAACGTCCTGACTTTC. The V gene is TRBV7-9, the J gene TRBJ2-6; 8 bases are a match to TRBD1. This CDR3 is built from 15 residues. Trimming removed 5 bases from V and 4 bases from J; junction bases left unmatched: 4. Germline CDR1 reads SEHNR; CDR2 reads FQNEAQ (reference sequence). Full variable domain (rest looked up from reference TRBV7-9 and TRBJ2-6): DTGVSQNPRHKITKRGQNVTFRCDPISEHNRLYWYRQTLGQGPEFLTYFQNEAQLEKSRLLSDRFSAERPKGSFSTLEIQRTEQGDSAMYLCASSVRGPGANVLTFGAGSRLTVL.

The chain combines TRBV7-9 with TRBJ2-7; 14 bases agree with TRBD2. Germline values: CDR1 SEHNR, CDR2 FQNEAQ (reference sequence). J was trimmed by 3 bases and V by 5 bases; bases with no gene match: 6. CDR3 length: 16 residues. The CDR3 coding sequence is TGTGCCAGCAGCAGGGGACTAGCGGGGGACTTCTACGAGCAGTACTTC. Residues: CASSRGLAGDFYEQYF.

CDR3: CASSSQGAIPGANVLTF. The CDR3 DNA is TGCGCCAGCAGCTCACAGGGGGCAATCCCTGGGGCCAACGTCCTGACTTTC. The rearrangement joins TRBV5-1 to TRBJ2-6; 9 bases align to TRBD1. This CDR3 is built from 17 residues. CDR1 and CDR2 (germline): SGHRS, YFSETQ. J was trimmed by 2 bases and V by 3 bases; bases with no gene match: 6.

The CDR3 nucleotides read TGTGCCAGCAGCCAAAAACAGAAGAATGAAAAACTGTTTTTT. Translation: CASSQKQKNEKLFF. This chain links TRBV4-2 with TRBJ1-4; D unclear. The germline gives CDR1 LGHNA, CDR2 YNFKEQ. The CDR3 is 14 residues long. V lost 2 bases to trimming and J lost 5 bases, with 9 bases between them.

This chain uses TRBV12-2 with TRBJ1-5; TRBD1 is the table's D call and was not checked against the DNA. TRBV12-2 is an annotated pseudogene. This CDR3 comprises 21 residues. The CDR3 protein is CASRLASYPQRLGLSNQPQHF. CDR3 DNA: TGTGCAAGTCGCTTAGCATCATACCCACAGAGATTGGGGCTTAGCAATCAGCCCCAGCATTTT.

The J gene is TRBJ2-7, the V gene TRBV11-2, with a weak D call TRBD2 (5 bases). Germline V gene lookup returns CDR1 SGHAT and CDR2 FQNNGV. Between the trimmed V and J ends, which lost 4 bases and 5 bases, there was a span of 9 bases. The CDR3 contains 12 residues. The CDR3 region is CASSYSGDEQYF. In DNA, the CDR3 is TGTGCCAGCAGCTACTCCGGGGACGAGCAGTACTTC.

The chain recombines TRBV13 with TRBJ1-4; D is unresolved. The CDR3 totals 15 residues. V was shortened by 1 base and J by 7 bases, with 13 bases between the two germline ends. From germline, CDR1 is PRHDT and CDR2 FYEKMQ (reference sequence). CDR3 sequence: CASSLVRRSGEKLFF. The DNA of the CDR3 is TGTGCCAGCAGCTTAGTTCGCCGCTCGGGTGAAAAACTGTTTTTT.

The chain joins TRBV15 to TRBJ1-2; D gene ambiguous. Germline V gene data show CDR1 as LNHNV and CDR2 as YYDKDF (reference sequence). CDR3 length: 15 residues. The ends were cut back, 8 bases at V and 1 base at J, with 17 bases in the middle. The CDR3 sequence is CATRSPLPHNYGYTF. DNA of the CDR3: TGTGCCACCCGATCCCCGCTGCCACATAACTATGGCTACACCTTC. Drawing the rest from reference TRBV15 and TRBJ1-2, the complete variable domain is DAMVIQNPRYQVTQFGKPVTLSCSQTLNHNVMYWYQQKSSQAPKLLFHYYDKDFNNEADTPDNFQSRRPNTSFCFLDIRSPGLGDTAMYLCATRSPLPHNYGYTFGSGTRLTVV.

The V and J genes are TRBV3-1 (or the pseudogene TRBV3-2) and TRBJ1-3; maybe TRBD1 (5 bases). The length of the CDR3 is 15 residues. The germline V gene has CDR1 LGHDT and CDR2 YNNKEL (reference sequence). Trimming removed 2 bases at V and 2 bases at J, with 10 bases between. This chain's CDR3 is CASSQTGEAGNTIYF. In DNA, the CDR3 is TGTGCCAGCAGCCAAACAGGTGAAGCTGGAAACACCATATATTTT.

This clone was observed a single time. The chain links TRBV3-1 (or the pseudogene TRBV3-2) to TRBJ1-1; D is perhaps TRBD1 (5 bases). The germline V gene has CDR1 LGHDT and CDR2 YNNKEL (reference sequence). The CDR3 contains 14 residues. V was clipped by 1 base and J by 7 bases, with 13 bases between them. The chain's CDR3 is CASSQASRGGEAFF. The CDR3 DNA is TGTGCCAGCAGCCAAGCTTCTCGGGGGGGTGAAGCTTTCTTT.